This section outlines one T cell receptor beta chain sequence together with its context. There is no known antigen for this receptor. Per-base qualities were not stored, and no clone one base away is much larger. This entry is derived from a study of somatic mutations in cytotoxic T cells in rheumatoid arthritis (dated by TCRdb to 2016 to 2017). For the study in its entirety: Peripheral blood (30 ml EDTA) was collected from patients immediately after diagnosis and before any treatment began. Some V beta antibody-stained T-cell populations were flow-sorted on a FACSAria II or Sony SH800 at nearly 100% purity, and sorted V beta1+ cells also underwent TCRB sequencing. The study asked whether expanded CD8+ T-cell clones in newly diagnosed, untreated rheumatoid arthritis carry somatic mutations, and used TCRB deep sequencing to characterize clonality. A total of 65 to 70 rheumatoid arthritis patients and 15 to 25 healthy controls underwent TCRB deep sequencing. Median age was essentially the same in the patient group and the control group. Overall study outcomes, separate from this receptor: No adjustment for multiple comparisons was made for the slight TRBV07 underrepresentation in patients. In about an eighth of the roughly 60 patients the largest CD8+ clone exceeded 20% of CD8+ cells, and several identical CD8+ TCRB sequences were shared between blood and synovial fluid. The antigen targets of the expanded CD8+ clones were unknown, and absence from virus-specific databases did not rule out viral specificity. Healthy controls showed no age-related increase in CD8+ clonality, whereas patients did (Spearman r of about 0.5). There was no significant difference in CD8+ T-cell clonality between rheumatoid arthritis patients and age-matched healthy controls.

Sequencing of TCRB CDR3 was done on genomic DNA with the immunoSEQ assay. In the authors' own workflow: Published virus-specific TCRB sequences were compared with patient CD8+ clones larger than 1%, and only a few matches were found. Only productive TCRB rearrangements were included in the analyses. Defining a clone by its unique TCRB CDR3 sequence, the study calculated clonality as a productive clonality index derived from Shannon entropy. Repertoire overlap for a pair of samples was computed from each clone's template counts relative to total templates per sample. Flow cytometry-measured V-gene usage correlated with V-gene usage from TCRB sequencing, with a Spearman r of approximately 0.66. Sourced from immuneACCESS, this table was stored by TCRdb with only in-frame sequences that have V and J called. A share of the clones is absent; for the studies checked, an unresolved V gene accounts for under half, and the remainder has no known explanation. That table supplies the V and J calls and clone size; D and trimming were determined from the DNA. This sample lists 10,000 or so clones; around 89% were detected once. The top ten clonotypes cover less than 1.1% of the sample.

Positive magnetic bead selection on an AutoMACS was used to isolate CD4+ and CD8+ cells, with flow cytometry used to check purity. Peripheral blood mononuclear cells were isolated by Ficoll-Paque PLUS density gradient separation. Nucleospin Tissue or Tissue XS kits were used to extract DNA from CD4-enriched, CD8-enriched or PBMC samples, and a Qubit 2.0 fluorometer was used for quantification. Relative to germline, V is 4 bases shorter and J is 4 bases shorter, with 14 bases between their ends. Measured from the cysteine to the phenylalanine, the CDR3 is 15 residues long. Of all the DNA, just the CDR3 is kept, 45 bases in frame from base 1. According to the germline V gene, CDR1 reads MNHNS and CDR2 reads SASEGT.

The sequence derives from a woman between 18 and 30 years old with rheumatoid arthritis. The chain uses TRBV6-1 and TRBJ2-4, and possibly TRBD2, on 7 matching bases. Sequenced input: CD4+ T cells sorted from blood. The nucleotides read TGTGCCAGCAGTGTTGGTGGGGGGGCGAAAAACATTCAGTACTTC. It encodes CASSVGGGAKNIQYF.